The 27 T cell receptor beta chains below all came from one sample that was sequenced in a study of CD8 T cells in Susac syndrome. Roughly 0.5 to 1 ug RNA was reverse transcribed with random hexamers. Each CDR3 protein gets one entry after TCRdb re-called the immunoSEQ multiplex PCR reads with MiXCR. The data hold around 140,000 distinct CDR3 sequences, with 95% observed a single time. What was sequenced was CD4+ T cells from PBMCs. Receptor source: a human donor with Susac syndrome.

V is TRBV30 and J is TRBJ1-2, with D tentatively TRBD1 (6 bases). Germline lookup yields CDR1 GTSNPN and CDR2 SVGIG (reference sequence). The CDR3 contains 15 residues. With 3 bases removed from V and 0 bases from J, the gap between germline ends came to 14 bases. CDR3 DNA sequence: TGTGCCTGGAGCAGGACAGCAACTACTAACTATGGCTACACCTTC. Protein: CAWSRTATTNYGYTF. Full variable domain (outside the CDR3, taken from reference TRBV30 and TRBJ1-2): SQTIHQWPATLVQPVGSPLSLECTVEGTSNPNLYWYRQAAGRGLQLLFYSVGIGQISSEVPQNLSASRPQDRQFILSSKKLLLSDSGFYLCAWSRTATTNYGYTFGSGTRLTVV.

The J gene is TRBJ2-7, the V gene TRBV7-8, with D tentatively TRBD2 (5 bases). Trimming cost V 8 bases and J 2 bases, with 13 bases left between them. CDR1 and CDR2 from the germline V gene are SGHVS and FQNEAQ. The CDR3 covers 13 residues. CDR3 nucleotides: TGTGCCAGCTCAGAGGGCAGGCCCTACGAGCAGTACTTC. Translation: CASSEGRPYEQYF.

A single count supports this clonotype. The genes are TRBV20-1 and TRBJ2-1, with 14 bases lining up with TRBD2. This CDR3 region has 15 residues. Germline CDR1 reads DFQATT; CDR2 reads SNEGSKA (reference sequence). V trimming: 5 bases; J trimming: 10 bases; junction bases outside the gene matches: 10. CDR3 bases: TGCAGTGCTCCTTCGACTAGCGGGAGGGCTCGCGAGCAGTTCTTC. It encodes CSAPSTSGRAREQFF.

V gene TRBV25-1 combines with J gene TRBJ1-2; TRBD1 matches 10 bases. The CDR3 runs 13 residues. V lost 4 bases and J lost 7; bases outside the gene matches: 3. Per the germline V gene, CDR1 is MGHDK and CDR2 is SYGVNS. In nucleotides, the CDR3 is TGTGCCAGCAGTGTGACAGGGGGCGGTGGCTACACCTTC. Encoded protein: CASSVTGGGGYTF.

The chain recombines TRBV7-9 with TRBJ2-3, with D tentatively TRBD1 (5 bases). The V and J ends lost 2 bases and 3 bases respectively, with 9 bases between them. The germline CDR1 and CDR2 sequences are SEHNR and FQNEAQ (reference sequence). CDR3 size: 14 residues. The CDR3 loop is CASSLQGLTDTQYF. The CDR3 region has the DNA TGTGCCAGCAGCTTACAGGGTTTGACAGATACGCAGTATTTT. Full variable domain (missing parts from reference TRBV7-9 and TRBJ2-3): DTGVSQNPRHKITKRGQNVTFRCDPISEHNRLYWYRQTLGQGPEFLTYFQNEAQLEKSRLLSDRFSAERPKGSFSTLEIQRTEQGDSAMYLCASSLQGLTDTQYFGPGTRLTVL.

The chain recombines TRBV5-4 with TRBJ2-3, with D unclear. There are 13 residues in the CDR3. Trimming removed 1 base at V and 0 bases at J, with 3 bases between. Germline V CDR1 and CDR2: SGHNT, YYREEE (reference sequence). Here the CDR3 reads CASSLQSTDTQYF. CDR3 in DNA: TGTGCCAGCAGCTTGCAGAGCACAGATACGCAGTATTTT.

This clonotype was picked up one time. The chain uses TRBV4-3 and TRBJ2-7; D is uncertain. The V end lost 0 bases, the J end lost 0 bases, and 9 bases lay between the germline ends. Per the germline V gene, CDR1 is LGHNA and CDR2 is YSLEER. The CDR3 spans 15 residues. This CDR3 is CASSQDPSSSYEQYF. CDR3 sequence (DNA): TGCGCCAGCAGCCAAGATCCCTCGAGCTCCTACGAGCAGTACTTC.

This chain connects TRBV30 to TRBJ1-2; TRBD1 matches 8 bases. Germline V lookup: CDR1 GTSNPN, CDR2 SVGIG (reference sequence). This CDR3 spans 15 amino acids. Trimming removed 4 bases from V and 7 bases from J; junction bases left unmatched: 14. The CDR3 DNA follows: TGTGCCTGGAAACCAGGGGGCGCAGATAAGTTTGGCTACACCTTC. Translating gives CAWKPGGADKFGYTF.

The chain is built from TRBV12-3 or TRBV12-4 and TRBJ1-1, with D perhaps TRBD1 (5 bases). The CDR3 length is 14 residues. Trimming cost V 0 bases and J 4 bases, with 9 bases left between them. For the CDR3, the DNA is TGTGCCAGCAGTTTAGCAGGGGCCGCCACTGAAGCTTTCTTT. It translates to CASSLAGAATEAFF.

This rearrangement joins TRBV5-6 to TRBJ2-7; D gene uncertain. The V and J ends lost 2 bases and 0 bases respectively, with 6 bases between them. This CDR3 region has 13 residues. The V gene's germline CDR1 is SGHDT and CDR2 YYEEEE. In nucleotides, the CDR3 is TGTGCCAGCAGCTTTCCACACTCCTACGAGCAGTACTTC. This gives the protein CASSFPHSYEQYF.

This chain links TRBV11-2 with TRBJ2-5; 14 nucleotides agree with TRBD2. The CDR3 is made up of 15 amino acids. Germline CDR1 and CDR2: SGHAT and FQNNGV. The ends lost 5 bases at V and 4 bases at J; junction bases unmatched: 3. DNA of the CDR3: TGTGCCAGCAGCCCGACTAGCGGGGGGGCAGAGACCCAGTACTTC. This encodes CASSPTSGGAETQYF.

The chain carries TRBV3-1 and TRBJ1-2; D is unresolved. The V end lost 1 base, the J end lost 5 bases, and 11 bases lay between the germline ends. The CDR3 length is 14 residues. Germline V gene data show CDR1 as LGHDT and CDR2 as YNNKEL (reference sequence). CDR3 residues: CASSQGPGLYGYTF. Here the CDR3 DNA reads TGTGCCAGCAGCCAAGGTCCCGGTTTGTATGGCTACACCTTC. Based on the CDR3 plus reference TRBV3-1 and TRBJ1-2, the full variable domain is DTAVSQTPKYLVTQMGNDKSIKCEQNLGHDTMYWYKQDSKKFLKIMFSYNNKELIINETVPNRFSPKSPDKAHLNLHINSLELGDSAVYFCASSQGPGLYGYTFGSGTRLTVV.

This chain connects TRBV28 to TRBJ1-5, with D unclear. CDR1 and CDR2 (germline): MDHEN, SYDVKM. V was clipped by 5 bases and J by 5 bases, with 16 bases between them. The CDR3 has 15 residues. In DNA form, the CDR3 reads TGTGCCAGCAGTCGCATTAGGGTTCGGGATCAGCCCCAGCATTTT. Translating gives CASSRIRVRDQPQHF.

The V call is TRBV19, the J call TRBJ1-5; 8 positions agree with TRBD1. After removal of 6 bases from V and 7 bases from J, the junction contained 11 bases not matched to a gene. Germline V CDR1 and CDR2: LNHDA, SQIVND (reference sequence). This CDR3 spans 15 amino acids. The DNA for the CDR3 is TGTGCCAGTAGATCTCTTCAGGGGGCAGGCCAGCCCCAGCATTTT. As protein: CASRSLQGAGQPQHF.

The chain carries TRBV21-1 and TRBJ2-5; the table's D gene call, TRBD1, was not cross checked with the DNA. TRBV21-1 is a known pseudogene. This CDR3 has 14 amino acids. CDR3 nucleotides: TGTGCCAGCAAAGGGAGAGGTCCCCAAGAGACCCAGTACTTC. Translating gives CASKGRGPQETQYF.

The gene calls are TRBV7-2 and TRBJ1-1, with D unclear. Looked up from germline, CDR1 is SGHTA and CDR2 is FQGNSA. The CDR3 spans 14 residues. Trimming removed 4 bases at V and 5 bases at J, with 14 bases between. The CDR3 loop is CASSYGSLGTEAFF. DNA of the CDR3: TGTGCCAGCAGCTACGGCAGTCTAGGAACTGAAGCTTTCTTT.

V is TRBV7-2 and J is TRBJ1-1; D remains unclear. V was trimmed by 4 bases and J by 5 bases, leaving 11 bases between them. The CDR3 runs to 13 residues. Germline V gene sequence: CDR1 SGHTA, CDR2 FQGNSA. The CDR3 reads CASSYAIPTEAFF. CDR3 DNA sequence: TGTGCCAGCAGCTATGCTATTCCTACTGAAGCTTTCTTT.

V and J are TRBV7-9 and TRBJ1-2, with D hard to call. The length of the CDR3 is 12 residues. V lost 5 bases and J 13 bases, leaving 17 bases between the germline ends. Looked up from germline, CDR1 is SEHNR and CDR2 is FQNEAQ (reference sequence). This chain's CDR3 is CASSQGGGISTF. The CDR3 bases are TGTGCCAGCAGCCAAGGCGGAGGAATTAGCACCTTC.

This clonotype has a single count. This chain connects TRBV9 to TRBJ1-3; D unresolved. In germline, CDR1 is SGDLS, CDR2 YYNGEE. The CDR3 has 16 residues. With 0 bases removed from V and 0 bases from J, the gap between germline ends came to 10 bases. DNA of the CDR3: TGTGCCAGCAGCGTAGATCCTCAACTCTCTGGAAACACCATATATTTT. Its protein is CASSVDPQLSGNTIYF.

The rearrangement joins TRBV5-1 to TRBJ2-5; D not resolved. The V and J ends lost 3 bases and 2 bases respectively, with 8 bases between them. Germline-derived CDR1 and CDR2 are SGHRS and YFSETQ. This CDR3 region has 13 residues. The CDR3 DNA follows: TGCGCCAGCAGCTCGACCCCACAAGAGACCCAGTACTTC. It translates to CASSSTPQETQYF.

The chain links TRBV4-3 to TRBJ2-2; D possibly corresponds to TRBD1 (5 bases). V was pared by 0 bases and J by 7 bases, with 9 bases between. This CDR3 contains 14 residues. Germline V gene lookup returns CDR1 LGHNA and CDR2 YSLEER. The CDR3 sequence is CASSQDRRGGELFF. CDR3 coding DNA: TGCGCCAGCAGCCAAGATCGTAGGGGCGGGGAGCTGTTTTTT.

J is TRBJ1-2 and V is TRBV18; TRBD1 is a possible D gene (5 bases). CDR3 length: 16 amino acids. V was pared by 3 bases and J by 4 bases, with 18 bases between. Germline CDR1 KGHSH, CDR2 LQKENI. CDR3 nucleotide sequence: TGTGCCAGCTCACCGGGGGTCCTAACGTCGATCTATGGCTACACCTTC. Translated: CASSPGVLTSIYGYTF. The variable domain in full, completed from reference TRBV18 and TRBJ1-2, reads NAGVMQNPRHLVRRRGQEARLRCSPMKGHSHVYWYRQLPEEGLKFMVYLQKENIIDESGMPKERFSAEFPKEGPSILRIQQVVRGDSAAYFCASSPGVLTSIYGYTFGSGTRLTVV.

The V gene is TRBV28, the J gene TRBJ2-1; 7 nucleotides line up with TRBD1. V dropped 5 bases and J dropped 0; count of bases not matched to a gene: 7. Germline assignment: CDR1 MDHEN and CDR2 SYDVKM. CDR3 size: 16 residues. Here the CDR3 DNA reads TGTGCCAGCAGTCCCGGGACAGTAGTCTCCTACAATGAGCAGTTCTTC. Residues: CASSPGTVVSYNEQFF. The complete variable domain, with remaining parts taken from reference TRBV28 and TRBJ2-1, reads DVKVTQSSRYLVKRTGEKVFLECVQDMDHENMFWYRQDPGLGLRLIYFSYDVKMKEKGDIPEGYSVSREKKERFSLILESASTNQTSMYLCASSPGTVVSYNEQFFGPGTRLTVL.

V is TRBV29-1 and J is TRBJ2-5; TRBD2 aligns across 12 bases. Per the germline V gene, CDR1 is SQVTM and CDR2 is ANQGSEA. Unmatched junction bases numbered 5, after V lost 4 bases and J lost 5 bases. The CDR3 contains 14 residues. The DNA for the CDR3 is TGCAGCGTTGGCCTAGCGGGAGGGCCGGAGACCCAGTACTTC. Amino acid sequence: CSVGLAGGPETQYF.

This clonotype showed up just a few times. The genes are TRBV3-1 and TRBJ1-1; tentatively, D is TRBD1 (5 bases). CDR1 and CDR2 from the germline V gene are LGHDT and YNNKEL (reference sequence). The CDR3 is made up of 13 amino acids. V was trimmed by 6 bases and J by 2 bases, leaving 10 bases between them. The CDR3 spells CASRRQGNTEAFF. The CDR3 DNA reads as TGTGCCAGCAGGAGGCAGGGAAACACTGAAGCTTTCTTT.

This clonotype appeared once. The CDR3, as DNA: TGTGCCAGCAGCCCTGGTGTCCCTGGGGCCAACGTCCTGACTTTC. It specifies CASSPGVPGANVLTF. J is TRBJ2-6 and V is TRBV3-1, with no clear D. The germline V gene encodes CDR1 LGHDT and CDR2 YNNKEL (reference sequence). V was pared by 4 bases and J by 2 bases, with 9 bases between. The CDR3 sequence is 15 residues long.

This rearrangement joins TRBV27 to TRBJ1-3; D may be TRBD1 (6 bases). V shed 6 bases and J shed 8 bases, with 8 bases lying between them. The length of the CDR3 is 11 residues. Germline CDR1 MNHEY, CDR2 SMNVEV (reference sequence). CDR3 amino acids: CASRRGDTIYF. In DNA form, the CDR3 reads TGTGCCAGCAGAAGGGGGGACACCATATATTTT.